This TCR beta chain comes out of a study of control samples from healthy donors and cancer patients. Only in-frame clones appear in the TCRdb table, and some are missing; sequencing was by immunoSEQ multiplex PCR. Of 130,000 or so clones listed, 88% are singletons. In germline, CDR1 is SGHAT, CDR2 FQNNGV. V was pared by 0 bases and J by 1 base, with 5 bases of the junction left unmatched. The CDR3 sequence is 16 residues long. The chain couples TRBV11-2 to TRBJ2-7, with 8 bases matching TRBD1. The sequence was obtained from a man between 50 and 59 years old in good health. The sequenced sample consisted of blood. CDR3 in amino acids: CASSLEYGTGSYEQYF. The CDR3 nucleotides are TGTGCCAGCAGCTTAGAATACGGGACAGGTTCCTACGAGCAGTACTTC.